This is a list of T cell receptor beta chains from one sample in a study of T cell responses to AZD1222 COVID-19 vaccine. Assay: immunoSEQ multiplex PCR; the TCRdb copy retains only in-frame clones and omits some. Here the sample spans some 150,000 clones, roughly 91% being singletons. Sample: peripheral blood, taken on day 0 of AZD1222 vaccination. The receptors come from an adult in good health. Both conserved end residues are part of each CDR3. The order of the fields is clone size, J gene, V gene, D gene, CDR3 protein, CDR3 DNA. A D gene is named only where the DNA matches it firmly. Clone size is given for some rows only: seen once, a few or many times, or a class if the clone is expanded.

abundance: NA; j_gene: TRBJ1-2; v_gene: TRBV7-8; d_gene: NA; CDR3aa: CASSLNGNYGYTF; CDR3nt: TGTGCCAGCAGCTTAAACGGGAACTATGGCTACACCTTC
abundance: NA; j_gene: TRBJ2-7; v_gene: TRBV5-1; d_gene: NA; CDR3aa: CASSFTGSRVGEQYF; CDR3nt: TGCGCCAGCAGCTTTACAGGATCCCGGGTCGGGGAGCAGTACTTC
abundance: NA; j_gene: TRBJ2-1; v_gene: TRBV14; d_gene: NA; CDR3aa: CASSQGTSPNNEQFF; CDR3nt: TGTGCCAGCAGCCAAGGTACAAGCCCAAACAATGAGCAGTTCTTC
abundance: NA; j_gene: TRBJ2-7; v_gene: TRBV14; d_gene: NA; CDR3aa: CASSQLKRGAEQYF; CDR3nt: TGTGCCAGCAGCCAACTGAAGAGGGGGGCCGAGCAGTACTTC
abundance: NA; j_gene: TRBJ2-1; v_gene: TRBV7-8; d_gene: TRBD2; CDR3aa: CASSLLGTSGYNEQFF; CDR3nt: TGTGCCAGCAGCTTACTTGGGACTAGCGGGTACAATGAGCAGTTCTTC
abundance: NA; j_gene: TRBJ2-1; v_gene: TRBV5-4; d_gene: NA; CDR3aa: CASSLDGGSGDEQFF; CDR3nt: TGTGCCAGCAGCTTGGATGGGGGCAGTGGGGATGAGCAGTTCTTC
abundance: NA; j_gene: TRBJ2-7; v_gene: TRBV9; d_gene: NA; CDR3aa: CASSMGTSPYEQYF; CDR3nt: TGTGCCAGCAGCATGGGAACTAGCCCCTACGAGCAGTACTTC
abundance: once; j_gene: TRBJ1-3; v_gene: TRBV7-2; d_gene: TRBD1; CDR3aa: CASSKQGPLSGNTIYF; CDR3nt: TGTGCCAGCAGCAAACAGGGGCCTCTCTCTGGAAACACCATATATTTT
abundance: NA; j_gene: TRBJ1-5; v_gene: TRBV19; d_gene: TRBD1; CDR3aa: CASSTTGVSNQPQHF; CDR3nt: TGTGCCAGTAGTACCACAGGGGTAAGCAATCAGCCCCAGCATTTT
abundance: NA; j_gene: TRBJ2-7; v_gene: TRBV6-2/TRBV6-3; d_gene: TRBD2; CDR3aa: CASSLLAGVPEQYF; CDR3nt: TGTGCCAGCAGTCTACTAGCGGGAGTACCCGAGCAGTACTTC
abundance: NA; j_gene: TRBJ2-7; v_gene: TRBV6-5; d_gene: NA; CDR3aa: CASSSLDRTATYEQYF; CDR3nt: TGTGCCAGCAGTTCACTCGACCGGACAGCGACCTACGAGCAGTACTTC
abundance: few; j_gene: TRBJ1-2; v_gene: TRBV5-4; d_gene: TRBD1; CDR3aa: CASSSGQGGYTF; CDR3nt: TGTGCCAGCAGCTCAGGACAGGGTGGCTACACCTTC
abundance: few; j_gene: TRBJ1-2; v_gene: TRBV19; d_gene: NA; CDR3aa: CASSIDPGTRGGYTF; CDR3nt: TGTGCCAGTAGTATAGATCCCGGGACAAGAGGTGGCTACACCTTC
abundance: NA; j_gene: TRBJ2-1; v_gene: TRBV6-2/TRBV6-3; d_gene: NA; CDR3aa: CASSRQVNEQFF; CDR3nt: TGTGCCAGCAGCCGACAGGTTAATGAGCAGTTCTTC
abundance: once; j_gene: TRBJ1-5; v_gene: TRBV2; d_gene: TRBD1; CDR3aa: CASSPDRGVNQPQHF; CDR3nt: TGTGCCAGCAGCCCCGACAGGGGAGTCAATCAGCCCCAGCATTTT
abundance: NA; j_gene: TRBJ2-7; v_gene: TRBV6-5; d_gene: NA; CDR3aa: CASSYSGTRSYEQYF; CDR3nt: TGTGCCAGCAGTTACTCCGGGACGCGCTCCTACGAGCAGTACTTC
abundance: NA; j_gene: TRBJ2-7; v_gene: TRBV2; d_gene: NA; CDR3aa: CASVPPQGFYYEQYF; CDR3nt: TGTGCCAGCGTACCCCCACAGGGTTTCTACTACGAGCAGTACTTC
abundance: NA; j_gene: TRBJ2-7; v_gene: TRBV13; d_gene: TRBD2; CDR3aa: CASSKGRTSGYYEQYF; CDR3nt: TGTGCCAGCAGCAAAGGGCGGACTAGCGGATACTACGAGCAGTACTTC
abundance: NA; j_gene: TRBJ1-2; v_gene: TRBV30; d_gene: NA; CDR3aa: CAWSVRERKGYTF; CDR3nt: TGTGCCTGGAGTGTACGGGAGAGAAAGGGCTACACCTTC
abundance: once; j_gene: TRBJ2-7; v_gene: TRBV13; d_gene: NA; CDR3aa: CASSLGPGKGSYEQYF; CDR3nt: TGTGCCAGCAGCTTAGGCCCAGGGAAGGGTTCCTACGAGCAGTACTTC
abundance: NA; j_gene: TRBJ1-2; v_gene: TRBV3-1/TRBV3-2; d_gene: TRBD1; CDR3aa: CASSARDRVRYGYTF; CDR3nt: TGTGCCAGCAGCGCCCGGGACAGGGTAAGGTATGGCTACACCTTC